This passage covers 26 T cell receptor beta chains from one sample sequenced in a study of regulatory T cells in long-lasting Graves disease. Sample time point: persistent/refractory GD, antithyroid drugs over 5 years with positive TRAb. RNA from PBMCs was the source of the TCR library. Construction of the TCR beta libraries employed iRepertoire HTBI primers in conjunction with Arm-PCR of CDR3 regions. TCRdb re-called the multiplex PCR reads through MiXCR, storing one row per CDR3 protein. The sample shows some 370,000 distinct CDR3 sequences, around 21% of them seen only once. Sequenced here: peripheral blood mononuclear cells (PBMCs), sampled when the disease was refractory, from a patient treated with antithyroid drugs. Source of these receptors: a female donor with Graves disease.

CDR3 nucleotides: TGTGCCAGCAAGACAGAAGTTAACTATGGCTACACCTTC. Translation gives CASKTEVNYGYTF. The rearrangement uses TRBV27 and TRBJ1-2, with a possible D match to TRBD1 (5 bases). The CDR3 is made up of 13 amino acids. Germline CDR1 is MNHEY and CDR2 is SMNVEV (reference sequence). Trimming pared 7 bases from V and 1 base from J, leaving 10 bases between.

This clonotype turned up a few times. The chain recombines TRBV7-2 with TRBJ2-2; D call uncertain. V was pared by 1 base and J by 4 bases, with 13 bases between. The CDR3 totals 16 residues. Germline V CDR1 and CDR2: SGHTA, FQGNSA. This CDR3 reads CASSLEARGLTGELFF. The CDR3, as DNA: TGTGCCAGCAGCTTAGAGGCCCGAGGTCTCACCGGGGAGCTGTTTTTT.

This clonotype was observed once. The chain employs TRBV6-2 or TRBV6-3 and TRBJ2-3; the match to TRBD2 covers 10 bases. The V gene's germline CDR1 is MNHEY and CDR2 SVGEGT. Trimming removed 6 bases from V and 2 bases from J; junction bases left unmatched: 2. The CDR3 spans 14 residues. This CDR3 reads CASSLAGATDTQYF. CDR3 sequence (DNA): TGTGCCAGCAGCCTAGCGGGAGCCACAGATACGCAGTATTTT.

This clonotype was detected ten times or more. The chain links TRBV7-2 to TRBJ2-5; 7 bases match TRBD2. Germline V CDR1 and CDR2: SGHTA, FQGNSA. The CDR3 contains 15 residues. Trimming removed 5 bases from V and 3 bases from J; junction bases left unmatched: 9. For the CDR3, the DNA is TGTGCCAGCAGCCGCCAGCCCGGGACTAAAGAGACCCAGTACTTC. Its translation is CASSRQPGTKETQYF.

This clonotype was counted ten times or more. This chain uses TRBV18 with TRBJ2-4; a possible D gene is TRBD2 (6 bases). V was cut by 3 bases and J by 8 bases, with 14 bases left in between. Per germline, CDR1 KGHSH and CDR2 LQKENI. There are 14 residues in the CDR3. CDR3 coding DNA: TGTGCCAGCTCACCCTCCCGGGACTCCGACATTCAGTACTTC. Translating gives CASSPSRDSDIQYF.

This clonotype was counted at least ten times. The rearrangement links TRBV28 to TRBJ1-4; 8 bases are shared with TRBD1. The J segment lost 8 bases and the V segment lost 6 bases, leaving 17 bases of the junction unmatched. Germline-derived CDR1 and CDR2 are MDHEN and SYDVKM. This CDR3 has 17 residues. The CDR3 DNA is TGTGCCAGCAGGGCCCTCGGACAGGGAAATATTAGGGAAAAACTGTTTTTT. Translating gives CASRALGQGNIREKLFF.

V usage is TRBV2 and J usage is TRBJ1-5, with D possibly matching TRBD1 (5 bases). V was cut by 11 bases and J by 4 bases, with 15 bases left in between. Germline CDR1 is SNHLY and CDR2 is FYNNEI. The CDR3 has 13 residues. In nucleotides, the CDR3 is TGTGCCGGCAAAGGGGACGTGAATCAGCCCCAGCATTTT. This translates into CAGKGDVNQPQHF.

The sample holds a few counts of this clonotype. V usage is TRBV29-1 and J usage is TRBJ2-5; D is possibly TRBD1 (6 bases). The V end lost 7 bases, the J end lost 4 bases, and 7 bases lay between the germline ends. This CDR3 has 10 amino acids. Germline CDR1 SQVTM, CDR2 ANQGSEA. CDR3 DNA: TGCAGCGAAGGGGGAGAGACCCAGTACTTC. It translates to CSEGGETQYF.

This rearrangement joins TRBV12-3 or TRBV12-4 to TRBJ1-1, with 9 bases that match TRBD1. This CDR3 has 16 amino acids. V lost 6 bases and J lost 0; bases outside the gene matches: 8. CDR3 region: CASSVPGQGMNTEAFF. The CDR3 DNA is TGTGCCAGCAGCGTACCGGGACAGGGAATGAACACTGAAGCTTTCTTT.

The chain couples TRBV6-4 to TRBJ1-5; no clear D. This CDR3 is 14 amino acids long. The V end was cut by 10 bases, the J end by 4 bases, with 17 bases between. Germline V lookup: CDR1 MRHNA, CDR2 SNTAGT. DNA of the CDR3: TGTGCCATTCCTGACGGACCCTGGAATCAGCCCCAGCATTTT. This codes for CAIPDGPWNQPQHF.

The gene calls are TRBV28 and TRBJ2-1; possibly TRBD1 for D (5 bases). From germline, CDR1 is MDHEN and CDR2 SYDVKM. The CDR3 extends over 12 amino acids. Trimming removed 2 bases at V and 10 bases at J, with 9 bases between. For the CDR3, the DNA is TGTGCCAGCAGTTTAGGGGCGTCGGAGCAGTTCTTC. Translating it yields CASSLGASEQFF.

This clonotype turned up a few times. V and J are TRBV6-1 and TRBJ2-5, with D perhaps matching TRBD2 (5 bases). The CDR3 totals 14 residues. The ends were cut back, 6 bases at V and 3 bases at J, with 14 bases in the middle. The germline gives CDR1 MNHNS, CDR2 SASEGT. CDR3 bases: TGTGCCAGCAGGCCGGGGTGGGCTGAAGAGACCCAGTACTTC. Protein product: CASRPGWAEETQYF.

This clonotype was picked up many times. The chain is built from TRBV5-5 and TRBJ1-1, with D perhaps TRBD1 (5 bases). The CDR3 has 13 residues. Germline loops: CDR1 SGHKS, CDR2 YYEKEE (reference sequence). Trimming pared 0 bases from V and 8 bases from J, leaving 11 bases between. CDR3 sequence reads: CASSLATRTEAFF. The CDR3 nucleotides are TGTGCCAGCAGCTTGGCAACGAGGACAGAAGCTTTCTTT.

This clonotype was recorded a few times. The chain combines TRBV19 with TRBJ2-3, with D possibly matching TRBD1 (6 bases). Trimming took off 2 bases at V and 4 bases at J, with 13 bases between the two ends. Per the germline V gene, CDR1 is LNHDA and CDR2 is SQIVND (reference sequence). The CDR3 has 15 amino acids. The CDR3 sequence: CASSITGSRADTQYF. As DNA, the CDR3 is TGTGCCAGTAGTATAACAGGGAGTAGGGCAGATACGCAGTATTTT.

Many counts were recorded for this clonotype. This chain joins TRBV7-9 and TRBJ2-7; TRBD1 matches 11 bases. The CDR3 loop spans 15 amino acids. Germline values: CDR1 SEHNR, CDR2 FQNEAQ (reference sequence). Losses at the gene ends were 0 bases for V and 2 bases for J; bases not matched to a gene: 0. CDR3 amino acids: CASSLAGQGAYEQYF. In nucleotides, the CDR3 is TGTGCCAGCAGCTTAGCGGGACAGGGGGCCTACGAGCAGTACTTC.

This clonotype was seen repeatedly, ten times or more. The rearrangement links TRBV5-1 to TRBJ2-7; 7 bases are a match to TRBD1. J gave up 5 bases and V 5 bases, and 4 bases lay outside the gene matches. The CDR3 length is 12 residues. Germline V gene sequence: CDR1 SGHRS, CDR2 YFSETQ. The CDR3 nucleotides read TGCGCCAGCAGACAGGGGCTCGACGAGCAGTACTTC. The encoded protein is CASRQGLDEQYF.

The chain carries TRBV18 and TRBJ2-7; a weak D match, TRBD2 (6 bases). The CDR3 extends over 16 amino acids. Germline V lookup: CDR1 KGHSH, CDR2 LQKENI. Trimming cost V 1 base and J 3 bases, with 16 bases left between them. CDR3 nucleotides: TGTGCCAGCTCACCACTATTTGGGGGGAGCGGCTACGAGCAGTACTTC. It encodes CASSPLFGGSGYEQYF.

This clonotype has ten or more counts. V is TRBV12-3 or TRBV12-4 and J is TRBJ2-4; D is unresolved. The CDR3 totals 12 residues. V lost 3 bases to trimming and J lost 3 bases, with 3 bases between them. As DNA, the CDR3 is TGTGCCAGCAGTTTCGGCAAAAACATTCAGTACTTC. Amino acid sequence: CASSFGKNIQYF.

Comment on this clonotype: Just one base apart from a much larger clone, this may be a read error. The chain carries TRBV11-2 and TRBJ2-7; D uncertain. The CDR3 runs to 16 residues. Germline values: CDR1 SGHAT, CDR2 FQNNGV. The V and J ends lost 4 bases and 1 base respectively, with 17 bases between them. In DNA, the CDR3 is TGTGCCAGCAGCTCCCCCAGGACCTCATATTCCTACGAGCAGTACTTC. Translating it yields CASSSPRTSYSYEQYF.

The genes are TRBV4-3 and TRBJ1-2; weak D call: TRBD1 (5 bases). Trimming removed 0 bases from V and 6 bases from J, with 14 bases in between. The CDR3 sequence is 15 residues long. From germline, CDR1 is LGHNA and CDR2 YSLEER. CDR3 residues: CASSQDLGVRDGYTF. The CDR3 DNA is TGCGCCAGCAGCCAAGATTTAGGGGTTAGGGATGGCTACACCTTC.

A few counts support this clonotype. This chain connects TRBV10-2 to TRBJ1-1; D possibly corresponds to TRBD1 (5 bases). The CDR3 consists of 11 residues. Trimming shortened V by 2 bases and J by 8 bases, and 6 bases separated the two germline ends. CDR1 is WSHSY and CDR2 is SAAADI in the germline V gene. The CDR3, as DNA: TGCGCCAGCAGTGAGGGACACGAAGCTTTCTTT. Translation gives CASSEGHEAFF.

The J gene is TRBJ2-7, the V gene TRBV4-3; a possible D gene is TRBD2 (5 bases). V was trimmed by 0 bases and J by 7 bases, leaving 10 bases between them. Germline V CDR1 and CDR2: LGHNA, YSLEER. This CDR3 spans 13 amino acids. DNA for the CDR3: TGCGCCAGCAGCCAAGATGGGGAGCTGGAGCAGTACTTC. It encodes CASSQDGELEQYF.

A few counts support this clonotype. The J gene is TRBJ2-3, the V gene TRBV12-3 or TRBV12-4; D assignment may be TRBD1 or TRBD2 (5 bases each). This CDR3 is 15 amino acids long. V lost 4 bases, J lost 0 bases, and 11 bases lay in between. DNA for the CDR3: TGTGCCAGCAGTTCGCAGGGAGCTAGCACAGATACGCAGTATTTT. Translation: CASSSQGASTDTQYF.

This clonotype was counted at least ten times. V is TRBV6-2 or TRBV6-3 and J is TRBJ2-4, with D perhaps TRBD1 (6 bases). CDR1 and CDR2 from the germline V gene are MNHEY and SVGEGT. The V end was cut by 0 bases, the J end by 6 bases, with 6 bases between. The CDR3 is 13 residues long. Written as DNA, the CDR3 is TGTGCCAGCAGTTACTCGGACAGAAACATTCAGTACTTC. This gives the protein CASSYSDRNIQYF.

The chain links TRBV20-1 to TRBJ2-5; 10 bases are shared with TRBD2. The CDR3 has 16 residues. The V gene's germline CDR1 is DFQATT and CDR2 SNEGSKA (reference sequence). V lost 0 bases, J lost 6 bases, and 10 bases stayed unmatched. The CDR3 coding sequence is TGCAGTGCTAGAGACGTACTAGCGGGGATCGGTCAGACCCAGTACTTC. This codes for CSARDVLAGIGQTQYF.

This clonotype was recorded at least ten times. V is TRBV28 and J is TRBJ2-7; TRBD2 agrees at 7 bases. CDR1 and CDR2 (germline): MDHEN, SYDVKM. Trimming at V came to 6 bases and at J to 0 bases, leaving 11 bases not matched to a gene. The CDR3 length is 16 residues. CDR3 in DNA: TGTGCCAGCAGCCCCGGTAGCGGGTATACCTCCTACGAGCAGTACTTC. Its translation is CASSPGSGYTSYEQYF.